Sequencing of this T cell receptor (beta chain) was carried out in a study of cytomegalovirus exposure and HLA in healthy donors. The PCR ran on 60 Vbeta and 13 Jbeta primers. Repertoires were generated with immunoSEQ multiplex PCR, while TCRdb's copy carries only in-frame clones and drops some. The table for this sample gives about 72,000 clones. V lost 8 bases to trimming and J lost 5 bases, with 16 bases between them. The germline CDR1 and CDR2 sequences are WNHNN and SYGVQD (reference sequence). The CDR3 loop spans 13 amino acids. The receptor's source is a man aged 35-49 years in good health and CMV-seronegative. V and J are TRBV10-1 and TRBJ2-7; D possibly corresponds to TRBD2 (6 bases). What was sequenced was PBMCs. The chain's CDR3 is CASSREVYHEQYF. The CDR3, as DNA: TGCGCCAGCTCCAGGGAGGTCTACCACGAGCAGTACTTC.